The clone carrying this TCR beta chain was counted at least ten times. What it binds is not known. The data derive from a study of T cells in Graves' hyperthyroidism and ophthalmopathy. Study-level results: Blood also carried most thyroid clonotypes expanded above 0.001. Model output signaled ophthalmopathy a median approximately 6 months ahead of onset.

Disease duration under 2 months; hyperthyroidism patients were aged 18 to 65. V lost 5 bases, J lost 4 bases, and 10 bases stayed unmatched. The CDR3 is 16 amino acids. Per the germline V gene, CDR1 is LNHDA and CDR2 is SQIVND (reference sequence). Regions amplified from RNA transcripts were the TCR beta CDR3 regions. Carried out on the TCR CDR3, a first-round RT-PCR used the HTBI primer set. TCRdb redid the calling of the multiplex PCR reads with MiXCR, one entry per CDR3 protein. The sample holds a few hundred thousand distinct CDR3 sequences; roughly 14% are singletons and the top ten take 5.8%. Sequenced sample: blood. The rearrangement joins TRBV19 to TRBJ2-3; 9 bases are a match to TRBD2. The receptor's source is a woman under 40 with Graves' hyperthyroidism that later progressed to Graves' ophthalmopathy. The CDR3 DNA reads TGTGCCAGTAGTTACCAGCGGGAGGTGAGGTCAGATACGCAGTATTTT. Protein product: CASSYQREVRSDTQYF.